One and the same sample provided the 21 T cell receptor beta chains below, sequenced in a study of cytomegalovirus exposure and HLA in healthy donors. TCRdb's table, derived via immunoSEQ multiplex PCR, lists solely in-frame clones and lacks some. This sample yields about 83,000 clones, of which about 96% are seen a single time; approximately 1.2% belongs to the top ten. Sequencing was done on a sample of PBMCs. These receptor sequences come from a woman aged 18 to 35 in good health and CMV-seronegative.

This chain connects TRBV6-1 to TRBJ2-7; no clear D. This CDR3 region has 11 residues. Per germline, CDR1 MNHNS and CDR2 SASEGT. V lost 8 bases and J lost 4, with 9 bases in between. The CDR3: CASASPYEQYF. The CDR3 nucleotides read TGTGCCAGCGCGTCGCCGTACGAGCAGTACTTC.

The chain links TRBV15 to TRBJ2-5, with D possibly being TRBD2 (5 bases). The V gene's germline CDR1 is LNHNV and CDR2 YYDKDF (reference sequence). The CDR3 spans 16 residues. V was cut by 0 bases and J by 5 bases, with 16 bases left in between. The CDR3 DNA is TGTGCCACCAGCAGAGATGGAATAGGGTCGGGGGAGACCCAGTACTTC. This translates into CATSRDGIGSGETQYF. Variable domain in full (rest from reference TRBV15 and TRBJ2-5): DAMVIQNPRYQVTQFGKPVTLSCSQTLNHNVMYWYQQKSSQAPKLLFHYYDKDFNNEADTPDNFQSRRPNTSFCFLDIRSPGLGDTAMYLCATSRDGIGSGETQYFGPGTRLLVL.

V and J are TRBV12-2 and TRBJ1-5; the D call in the table, TRBD1, was not verified against the DNA. TRBV12-2 is an annotated pseudogene. The CDR3 is 18 residues long. The CDR3 is CASSQGLHGAYSNQPQHF. The CDR3 DNA reads as TGTGCAAGTTCACAGGGTCTTCATGGAGCTTATAGCAATCAGCCCCAGCATTTT.

In this sample, this clone turned up once. V and J are TRBV2 and TRBJ2-2; 9 bases are a match to TRBD2. The germline V gene has CDR1 SNHLY and CDR2 FYNNEI. This CDR3 region has 13 residues. The junction had 4 bases not matched to a gene; V was cut back by 10 bases and J by 4 bases. This chain's CDR3 is CAILAGVTGELFF. The CDR3 DNA reads TGTGCCATATTAGCGGGAGTCACCGGGGAGCTGTTTTTT.

The chain joins TRBV9 to TRBJ2-3, with 11 positions matching TRBD2. The CDR3 has 16 residues. Germline CDR1 and CDR2: SGDLS and YYNGEE. With V trimmed by 4 bases and J by 0 bases, 4 bases remained unmatched. Here the CDR3 DNA reads TGTGCCAGCAGCATTAGCGGGAGGGCTAGCACAGATACGCAGTATTTT. Its protein is CASSISGRASTDTQYF.

This sequence joins TRBV19 and TRBJ1-2; D is possibly TRBD1 (5 bases). The CDR3 extends over 13 amino acids. Germline CDR1 is LNHDA and CDR2 is SQIVND (reference sequence). V was trimmed by 2 bases and J by 4 bases, leaving 8 bases between them. The CDR3 DNA follows: TGTGCCAGTAGTATACAGGGTACCTATGGCTACACCTTC. Translating gives CASSIQGTYGYTF. The variable domain in full, with the rest retrieved from reference TRBV19 and TRBJ1-2, is DGGITQSPKYLFRKEGQNVTLSCEQNLNHDAMYWYRQDPGQGLRLIYYSQIVNDFQKGDIAEGYSVSREKKESFPLTVTSAQKNPTAFYLCASSIQGTYGYTFGSGTRLTVV.

V is TRBV19 and J is TRBJ2-7, with TRBD2 identical over 8 bases. CDR1 and CDR2 from the germline V gene are LNHDA and SQIVND (reference sequence). The CDR3 has 15 residues. V lost 0 bases and J lost 7; bases outside the gene matches: 8. This chain's CDR3 is CASSIDGTRVGEQYF. The CDR3 DNA reads TGTGCCAGTAGTATAGACGGGACTAGGGTCGGGGAGCAGTACTTC.

The gene calls are TRBV9 and TRBJ2-2; D is possibly TRBD2 (5 bases). The V and J ends lost 2 bases and 4 bases respectively, with 18 bases between them. The CDR3 consists of 17 residues. CDR1 is SGDLS and CDR2 is YYNGEE in the germline V gene. The CDR3 here is CASSVTVPGSGTGELFF. CDR3 sequence (DNA): TGTGCCAGCAGCGTTACGGTGCCGGGATCAGGCACCGGGGAGCTGTTTTTT.

The rearrangement joins TRBV5-1 to TRBJ2-1, with D unresolved. V lost 4 bases, J lost 2 bases, and 7 bases lay in between. The CDR3 has 13 residues. The germline CDR1 and CDR2 sequences are SGHRS and YFSETQ. The CDR3 nucleotides are TGCGCCAGCAGCACGGTACCCTACAATGAGCAGTTCTTC. Amino acid sequence: CASSTVPYNEQFF. The full variable domain, its missing parts supplied by reference TRBV5-1 and TRBJ2-1, is KAGVTQTPRYLIKTRGQQVTLSCSPISGHRSVSWYQQTPGQGLQFLFEYFSETQRNKGNFPGRFSGRQFSNSRSEMNVSTLELGDSALYLCASSTVPYNEQFFGPGTRLTVL.

The chain is built from TRBV7-2 and TRBJ2-7, with 13 bases aligning to TRBD2. CDR3 length: 18 amino acids. The J segment lost 3 bases and the V segment lost 3 bases, leaving 11 bases of the junction unmatched. Germline V gene sequence: CDR1 SGHTA, CDR2 FQGNSA. CDR3 DNA: TGTGCCAGCAGCTTGCGGTCCGGACTAGCGGGAGTTCTCTACGAGCAGTACTTC. Its protein is CASSLRSGLAGVLYEQYF.

The CDR3 region has the DNA TGTGCCAGCAGCAGGGGACAGAATCAGCCCCAGCATTTT. It codes for CASSRGQNQPQHF. This rearrangement joins TRBV5-8 to TRBJ1-5, with 7 nucleotides matching TRBD1. The CDR3 contains 13 residues. The V gene's germline CDR1 is SGHTS and CDR2 YDEGEE. J was trimmed by 4 bases and V by 4 bases; bases with no gene match: 2.

The chain couples TRBV25-1 to TRBJ2-5; 9 nucleotides agree with TRBD1. V lost 1 base, J lost 7 bases, and 16 bases stayed unmatched. This CDR3 spans 18 amino acids. Germline values: CDR1 MGHDK, CDR2 SYGVNS. The CDR3 protein is CASSESFPGQGPRGTQYF. The CDR3 region has the DNA TGTGCCAGCAGTGAATCCTTCCCGGGACAGGGACCCCGGGGGACCCAGTACTTC.

The chain links TRBV18 to TRBJ1-3; D unclear. Germline V CDR1 and CDR2: KGHSH, LQKENI. Between the trimmed V and J ends, which lost 2 bases and 4 bases, there was a span of 6 bases. CDR3 size: 13 residues. This CDR3 reads CASSPTTGNTIYF. The CDR3, as DNA: TGTGCCAGCTCACCAACGACAGGAAACACCATATATTTT.

The V gene is TRBV27, the J gene TRBJ2-7; 11 bases map to TRBD2. The ends lost 5 bases at V and 2 bases at J; junction bases unmatched: 8. Germline-derived CDR1 and CDR2 are MNHEY and SMNVEV (reference sequence). The CDR3 runs 16 residues. The CDR3 sequence: CASSLLAGGQPYEQYF. The CDR3 region has the DNA TGTGCCAGCAGTCTCCTAGCGGGAGGCCAACCCTACGAGCAGTACTTC.

The chain has TRBV6-1 and TRBJ1-1, with 8 positions matching TRBD1. CDR1 is MNHNS, CDR2 SASEGT, per germline. The CDR3 has 17 amino acids. V dropped 3 bases and J dropped 1; count of bases not matched to a gene: 10. In DNA form, the CDR3 reads TGTGCCAGCAGTGAGGGTCAGGGGGCTCACTGGAACACTGAAGCTTTCTTT. Amino acids: CASSEGQGAHWNTEAFF.

This clone was recorded only once. This chain joins TRBV28 and TRBJ1-1, with 7 bases identical to TRBD1. J gave up 6 bases and V 5 bases, and 3 bases lay outside the gene matches. CDR1 and CDR2 (germline): MDHEN, SYDVKM. The CDR3 has 12 residues. For the CDR3, the DNA is TGTGCCAGCAGTGACAGGGCATCTGAAGCTTTCTTT. The encoded protein is CASSDRASEAFF. Full variable domain (outside the CDR3, taken from reference TRBV28 and TRBJ1-1): DVKVTQSSRYLVKRTGEKVFLECVQDMDHENMFWYRQDPGLGLRLIYFSYDVKMKEKGDIPEGYSVSREKKERFSLILESASTNQTSMYLCASSDRASEAFFGQGTRLTVV.

This clone was seen a single time. The chain has TRBV28 and TRBJ2-1; 9 nucleotides agree with TRBD2. Germline values: CDR1 MDHEN, CDR2 SYDVKM. CDR3 length equals 18 residues. V gave up 2 bases and J gave up 4 bases; unmatched junction bases: 12. CDR3 coding DNA: TGTGCCAGCAGTTTAGTTAATGTTGTTACTAGCGGGTACAATGAGCAGTTCTTC. Translated, it gives CASSLVNVVTSGYNEQFF.

This clone was detected only once. The V gene is TRBV18, the J gene TRBJ2-1; a weak D match, TRBD2 (5 bases). CDR1 and CDR2 from the germline V gene are KGHSH and LQKENI. The V end was cut by 3 bases, the J end by 0 bases, with 12 bases between. The CDR3 spans 16 residues. CDR3: CASSPPSSYSYNEQFF. The CDR3 DNA reads as TGTGCCAGCTCACCCCCCTCTAGCTACTCCTACAATGAGCAGTTCTTC.

Note on this clone: This CDR3 is also generated by other DNA sequences in the sample. The chain is built from TRBV20-1 and TRBJ2-7, with D uncertain. V was clipped by 3 bases and J by 3 bases, with 6 bases between them. Germline-derived CDR1 and CDR2 are DFQATT and SNEGSKA (reference sequence). This CDR3 is 11 amino acids long. The CDR3 DNA sequence: TGCAGTGCTAGTCCCTACTACGAGCAGTACTTC. This codes for CSASPYYEQYF.

This clone was observed a single time. The rearrangement links TRBV18 to TRBJ2-1, with D possibly being TRBD2 (5 bases). V was shortened by 3 bases and J by 6 bases, with 18 bases between the two germline ends. This CDR3 is built from 16 residues. Per the germline V gene, CDR1 is KGHSH and CDR2 is LQKENI. CDR3 nucleotide sequence: TGTGCCAGCTCACCGCTCTGGTACCCCCGGGGCAATGAGCAGTTCTTC. This translates into CASSPLWYPRGNEQFF.

Only one count was recorded for this clone. The chain is built from TRBV18 and TRBJ1-2; TRBD1 aligns across 8 bases. With 3 bases clipped from V and 8 bases from J, the junction kept 17 bases outside the gene matches. Germline V gene lookup returns CDR1 KGHSH and CDR2 LQKENI. The CDR3 has 17 amino acids. This CDR3 reads CASSPPGQAMGFTGYTF. The DNA of the CDR3 is TGTGCCAGCTCACCTCCGGGACAGGCGATGGGGTTTACCGGCTACACCTTC.